This T cell receptor (beta chain) emerged from a study of tissue T cells after allogeneic stem cell transplantation. Sample time point: mouse harvest day 14 after allogeneic transplant. Mouse grafts combined 10^7 T-cell-depleted bone marrow cells with 10^6 splenic CD5+ T cells. Tissues came from B6→BALB/c major-mismatch GVHD mice at day 7 or 14. Trimming took off 4 bases at V and 4 bases at J, with 4 bases between the two ends. The CDR3 covers 10 residues. Germline CDR1 and CDR2: SGHSN and HYEKVE. Study outcomes and limitations: Which tissue TCRs were alloreactive or antigen-specific was not determined. Some clones might be persisting host cells. Only a limited share of tissue TCRs appeared in blood or spleen.

In regard to this clone: No antigen is known for it. Mouse gene names and germline throughout. The read stops 1 residue short of the end of the CDR3; the missing end is completed from the germline J gene.

Assay: immunoSEQ multiplex PCR; the TCRdb copy retains only in-frame clones and omits some. In the table there are around 1,200 clones, 40% to 50% of which are singletons. The chain recombines TRBV12-1 with TRBJ2-7, with no clear D. This receptor was identified in a female BALB/c mouse given C57BL/6 T cells with graft-versus-host disease after an allogeneic hematopoietic cell transplant. The sample taken for sequencing was liver tissue. The CDR3 bases that were read are TGTGCCAGCTCAAAGTATGAACAGTAC. Its translation: CASSKYEQY. In full, the CDR3 reads CASSKYEQYF.